Presented here are 23 T cell receptor beta chains from one specimen sequenced in a study of T cells in women clearing cervical HPV infection. Sequencing was performed with immunoSEQ multiplex PCR; in TCRdb, only in-frame clones are kept and a portion is missing. The listing contains some 31,000 clones. Sequenced material: blood buffy coat. Receptor source: a woman between 18 and 69 years old with a cervical HPV16 infection that either progressed to CIN3+ or cleared (not recorded which).

As for this clone: The CDR3 goes on 3 residues after the read ends, and that part is filled in from the germline J gene. The chain couples TRBV19 to TRBJ1-1; 7 bases line up with TRBD1. Trimming cost V 5 bases and J 0 bases; bases outside gene matches: 15. This CDR3 comprises 18 residues. Per the germline V gene, CDR1 is LNHDA and CDR2 is SQIVND (reference sequence). The CDR3 sequence is CASSFSRQGNGMNTEAFF. The sequenced part of the CDR3 DNA is TGTGCCAGTAGTTTTTCAAGACAGGGAAATGGCATGAACACTGAA.

As to this clone: The read halts 3 residues ahead of the CDR3 end, with the missing end drawn from the germline J gene. The rearrangement uses TRBV5-6 and TRBJ2-7; a weak D match, TRBD2 (5 bases). Trimming removed 2 bases from V and 3 bases from J, with 9 bases in between. From germline, CDR1 is SGHDT and CDR2 YYEEEE. CDR3 length: 13 amino acids. The DNA read from the CDR3 is TGTGCCAGCAGCTTCCAGCGGAGCTACGAG. Amino acids: CASSFQRSYE. The whole CDR3 is CASSFQRSYEQYF. Using reference TRBV5-6 and TRBJ2-7 for the parts outside the CDR3, the full variable domain is DAGVTQSPTHLIKTRGQQVTLRCSPKSGHDTVSWYQQALGQGPQFIFQYYEEEERQRGNFPDRFSGHQFPNYSSELNVNALLLGDSALYLCASSFQRSYEQYFGPGTRLTVT.

Comments on this clone: The read terminates 3 residues before the CDR3 end, so the remaining end is supplied by the germline J gene. The V call is TRBV20-1, the J call TRBJ1-2; TRBD1 matches 7 bases. Germline loops: CDR1 DFQATT, CDR2 SNEGSKA (reference sequence). The CDR3 is 18 amino acids. V lost 0 bases to trimming and J lost 0 bases; unmatched junction nucleotides: 13. The CDR3 reads CSARDLRGTTGANYGYTF. The CDR3 bases that were read are TGCAGTGCTAGAGATCTGCGAGGTACAACAGGGGCTAACTATGGC.

With respect to this clone: The read gets to within 3 residues of the CDR3 end, and the germline J gene fills in the rest. The rearrangement uses TRBV6-2 or TRBV6-3 and TRBJ1-5, with 9 bases aligning to TRBD1. The germline CDR1 and CDR2 sequences are MNHEY and SVGEGT. The CDR3 runs 16 residues. V was pared by 5 bases and J by 1 base, with 6 bases of the junction left unmatched. This chain's CDR3 is CASSTRTGVSNQPQHF. The covered CDR3 bases are TGTGCCAGCAGTACTAGGACAGGGGTAAGCAATCAGCCC.

About this clone: The read ends 3 residues early relative to the CDR3; the germline J gene fills the gap. This chain links TRBV5-1 with TRBJ2-5, with 12 bases lining up with TRBD2. The J segment lost 4 bases and the V segment lost 1 base, leaving 5 bases of the junction unmatched. This CDR3 region has 16 residues. CDR1 and CDR2 from the germline V gene are SGHRS and YFSETQ. Incomplete CDR3 DNA: TGCGCCAGCAGCTTGTCTAGCGGGGGGGCTTTAGAGACC. This sequence encodes CASSLSSGGALET. The entire CDR3 is CASSLSSGGALETQYF.

Worth noting for this clone: The CDR3 end lies 3 residues beyond the end of the read and is filled in from the germline J gene. V is TRBV5-1 and J is TRBJ2-2; 10 positions agree with TRBD1. The CDR3 length is 16 residues. The germline V gene encodes CDR1 SGHRS and CDR2 YFSETQ. V was pared by 4 bases and J by 2 bases, with 5 bases of the junction left unmatched. CDR3 DNA, as far as it was read: TGCGCCAGCAGCGTGGGGACAGGGGTAAACACCGGGGAG. It codes for CASSVGTGVNTGE. The whole CDR3 protein is CASSVGTGVNTGELFF.

For this clone: The read finishes 3 residues shy of the CDR3 end, and the germline J gene is used to complete it. This chain joins TRBV6-2 or TRBV6-3 and TRBJ2-5; D is undetermined. Germline V gives CDR1 MNHEY, CDR2 SVGEGT. The V gene lost 1 base and the J gene lost 7 bases, with 4 bases spanning the gap. CDR3 length equals 11 residues. CDR3: CASSYYGTQYF. The CDR3 bases that were read are TGTGCCAGCAGTTACTACGGGACC.

As regards this clone: Sequencing ends 3 residues short of the CDR3 end; the germline J gene provides the rest. The chain recombines TRBV19 with TRBJ2-3; perhaps TRBD1 as D (5 bases). Germline V gene sequence: CDR1 LNHDA, CDR2 SQIVND (reference sequence). Trimming removed 8 bases at V and 6 bases at J, with 15 bases between. CDR3 length equals 13 residues. CDR3 in amino acids: CASSLTPGDTQYF. The sequenced CDR3 bases are TGTGCCAGTTCCCTAACACCAGGGGATACG.

In regard to this clone: The read comes to an end 3 residues before the CDR3 does, leaving the germline J gene to fill in the end. The V gene is TRBV2, the J gene TRBJ2-3; TRBD1 matches 8 bases. CDR3 length: 15 amino acids. The germline CDR1 and CDR2 sequences are SNHLY and FYNNEI. The CDR3 DNA, read in part, is TGTGCCAGCAGCGCAGGACAGGGCCGCGGCGAGACG. It translates to CASSAGQGRGET. The whole CDR3 protein reads CASSAGQGRGETQYF. The complete variable domain, with remaining parts taken from reference TRBV2 and TRBJ2-3, reads EPEVTQTPSHQVTQMGQEVILRCVPISNHLYFYWYRQILGQKVEFLVSFYNNEISEKSEIFDDQFSVERPDGSNFTLKIRSTKLEDSAMYFCASSAGQGRGETQYFGPGTRLTVL.

A note on this clone: The sequence runs out 3 residues before the end of the CDR3; the remainder is reconstructed from the germline J gene. V and J are TRBV11-2 and TRBJ2-5; D uncertain. This CDR3 contains 14 residues. Germline CDR1 SGHAT, CDR2 FQNNGV. With 0 bases removed from V and 2 bases from J, the gap between germline ends came to 7 bases. The sequenced part of the CDR3 DNA is TGTGCCAGCAGCTTAGATCCGGTACAAGAGACC. Residues: CASSLDPVQET. The CDR3 in full is CASSLDPVQETQYF.

Comments on this clone: Sequencing ends 3 residues short of the CDR3 end; the germline J gene provides the rest. The chain combines TRBV10-3 with TRBJ1-1; TRBD1 is a possible D gene (5 bases). The CDR3 is 12 residues long. Germline CDR1 and CDR2: ENHRY and SYGVKD. The sequenced part of the CDR3 DNA is TGTGCCATCAGTGAAAGGACACTGGAA. Translating it yields CAISERTLE. In full, the CDR3 reads CAISERTLEAFF.

Comments on this clone: With the read ending 3 residues before the CDR3 end, the germline J gene is used to fill in that end. This chain uses TRBV7-9 with TRBJ1-2; the D is unclear. Germline assignment: CDR1 SEHNR and CDR2 FQNEAQ (reference sequence). V shed 5 bases and J shed 3 bases, with 10 bases lying between them. The CDR3 has 13 residues. Partial CDR3 DNA: TGTGCCAGCAGCCCCTTTGCAGACTATGGC. Residues: CASSPFADYG. The full CDR3 sequence reads CASSPFADYGYTF.

Points on this clone: The read terminates 3 residues before the CDR3 end, so the remaining end is supplied by the germline J gene. The chain couples TRBV6-1 to TRBJ2-1; the D gene could be TRBD1 or TRBD2 (5 bases each). Trimming left V 2 bases short and J 1 base short, with 12 bases between. From germline, CDR1 is MNHNS and CDR2 SASEGT. The CDR3 has 16 amino acids. Partial CDR3 DNA: TGTGCCAGCAGTGAAAGGGGAGTGCTATCCTACAATGAG. Its translation is CASSERGVLSYNE. The whole CDR3 protein is CASSERGVLSYNEQFF.

Comments on this clone: The CDR3 is cut off 3 residues early in the read; its end comes from the germline J gene. The chain uses TRBV5-1 and TRBJ2-1; 9 nucleotides match TRBD2. Trimming took 7 bases from V and 4 from J; bases not matched to a gene: 9. This CDR3 comprises 15 residues. CDR1 and CDR2 (germline): SGHRS, YFSETQ. The CDR3: CASHSGGVGYNEQFF. The part of the CDR3 DNA that was read is TGCGCCAGCCATAGCGGGGGAGTGGGTTACAATGAG.

Concerning this clone: From the germline J gene comes the end of the CDR3, since the read stops 3 residues before it. This rearrangement joins TRBV30 to TRBJ1-2; D possibly corresponds to TRBD1 (5 bases). This CDR3 region has 15 residues. CDR1 is GTSNPN, CDR2 SVGIG, per germline (reference sequence). The covered CDR3 bases are TGTGCCTGGACGCCGGGACTAGCGGTACAAGAGACC. As protein: CAWTPGLAVQET. The entire CDR3 protein is CAWTPGLAVQETYTF.

The sequenced CDR3 bases are TGCGCCAGCACCGGGACAGGACCATTCTATGGC. This translates into CASTGTGPFYG. The entire CDR3 is CASTGTGPFYGYTF. This chain joins TRBV5-1 and TRBJ1-2; 8 bases match TRBD1. The read falls 3 residues short of the CDR3 end, and the missing part is taken from the germline J gene. This CDR3 is built from 14 residues. V lost 6 bases to trimming and J lost 4 bases; unmatched junction nucleotides: 8. CDR1 is SGHRS and CDR2 is YFSETQ in the germline V gene.

Of note for this clone: Coverage ceases 3 residues before the CDR3 finishes, and the germline J gene fills in the end. The chain is built from TRBV29-1 and TRBJ1-2; a weak D match, TRBD1 (6 bases). V shed 7 bases and J shed 4 bases, with 10 bases lying between them. The length of the CDR3 is 11 residues. Per germline, CDR1 SQVTM and CDR2 ANQGSEA. The part of the CDR3 DNA that was read is TGCAGCGCCATGACAGGCTATGGC. This sequence encodes CSAMTGYG. The entire CDR3 protein reads CSAMTGYGYTF.

With regard to this clone: The sequence runs out 3 residues before the end of the CDR3; the remainder is reconstructed from the germline J gene. The V and J genes are TRBV19 and TRBJ2-2, with 7 positions matching TRBD2. Germline CDR1 and CDR2: LNHDA and SQIVND (reference sequence). The CDR3 has 17 amino acids. The V segment lost 4 bases and the J segment 3 bases; nucleotides outside the gene matches: 11. The covered CDR3 bases are TGTGCCAGTAGTAATCGTTTTCGACTAGCTGACACCGGGGAG. Translated: CASSNRFRLADTGE. The whole CDR3 region reads CASSNRFRLADTGELFF.

About this clone: The read halts 3 residues ahead of the CDR3 end, with the missing end drawn from the germline J gene. The V and J genes are TRBV2 and TRBJ2-3; D possibly corresponds to TRBD2 (5 bases). Germline loops: CDR1 SNHLY, CDR2 FYNNEI. The CDR3 loop spans 13 amino acids. The CDR3 is CASKAGWEETQYF. Incomplete CDR3 DNA: TGTGCCAGCAAGGCGGGTTGGGAAGAGACG. The whole variable domain, filled in from reference TRBV2 and TRBJ2-3, reads EPEVTQTPSHQVTQMGQEVILRCVPISNHLYFYWYRQILGQKVEFLVSFYNNEISEKSEIFDDQFSVERPDGSNFTLKIRSTKLEDSAMYFCASKAGWEETQYFGPGTRLTVL.

About this clone itself: The read terminates 3 residues ahead of where the CDR3 ends, so the germline J gene completes it. The chain joins TRBV19 to TRBJ1-4; 11 bases align to TRBD1. CDR1 is LNHDA and CDR2 is SQIVND in the germline V gene (reference sequence). V shed 8 bases and J 0 bases; nucleotides not matched to a gene: 11. The CDR3 has 18 residues. CDR3 DNA (partial): TGTGCCAGTGGAACAGGGACAGGGGGTTGGGCAACTAATGAAAAA. Residues: CASGTGTGGWATNEK. The full CDR3 protein reads CASGTGTGGWATNEKLFF.

On this clone: The CDR3 is cut off 3 residues early in the read; its end comes from the germline J gene. The J gene is TRBJ2-7, the V gene TRBV6-4; 9 bases align to TRBD1. The CDR3 has 15 amino acids. Germline V gene sequence: CDR1 MRHNA, CDR2 SNTAGT. After removal of 4 bases from V and 2 bases from J, the junction contained 6 bases not matched to a gene. The CDR3 is CASSVEDRGPYEQYF. Incomplete CDR3 DNA: TGTGCCAGCAGTGTAGAGGACAGGGGACCCTACGAG.

As regards this clone: The CDR3 is cut off 3 residues early in the read; its end comes from the germline J gene. The chain is built from TRBV2 and TRBJ2-3; TRBD2 agrees at 11 bases. The V gene's germline CDR1 is SNHLY and CDR2 FYNNEI. There are 13 residues in the CDR3. Here the CDR3 reads CASNGLAGGTQYF. CDR3 bases read: TGTGCCAGCAATGGACTAGCGGGCGGGACG.

As to this clone: The CDR3 end is not reached by the read, which stops 3 residues before it; the germline J gene fills it in. The V call is TRBV7-9, the J call TRBJ1-1; TRBD1 might be the D (5 bases). Germline assignment: CDR1 SEHNR and CDR2 FQNEAQ (reference sequence). This CDR3 contains 15 residues. Between the trimmed V and J ends, which lost 5 bases and 0 bases, there was a span of 13 bases. CDR3 loop: CASSPPAGMNTEAFF. The sequenced part of the CDR3 DNA is TGTGCCAGCAGCCCCCCGGCAGGGATGAACACTGAA.